This record covers a single T cell receptor beta chain. The CDR3 loop spans 20 amino acids. Losses at the gene ends were 0 bases for V and 1 base for J; bases not matched to a gene: 9. TCRdb analysed the 5' RACE reads with MiXCR anew, one entry per CDR3 protein. The sample has roughly 540,000 distinct CDR3 sequences; less than 25% are singletons. This sample is drawn from a study of identical twins. This sample also appeared in a second study, on T cells expressing NK-cell markers.

The chain links TRBV12-3 or TRBV12-4 to TRBJ2-5; 15 bases align to TRBD2. The sequenced material came from CD4+ T cells sorted from blood. The receptor comes from a woman younger than 30 in good health. The CDR3 DNA reads as TGTGCCAGCAGTTTAGCGTCCTGGGGACTAGCGGGGGGACTCCAAGAGACCCAGTACTTC. Amino acid sequence: CASSLASWGLAGGLQETQYF.